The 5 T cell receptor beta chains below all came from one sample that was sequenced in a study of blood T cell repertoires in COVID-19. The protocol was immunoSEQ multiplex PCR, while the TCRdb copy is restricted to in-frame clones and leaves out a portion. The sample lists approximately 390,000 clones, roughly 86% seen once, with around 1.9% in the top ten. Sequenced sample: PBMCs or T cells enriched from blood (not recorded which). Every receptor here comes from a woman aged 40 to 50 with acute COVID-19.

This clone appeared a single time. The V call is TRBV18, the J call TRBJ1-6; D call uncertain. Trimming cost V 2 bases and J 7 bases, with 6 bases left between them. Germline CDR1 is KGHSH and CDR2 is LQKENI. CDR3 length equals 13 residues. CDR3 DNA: TGTGCCAGCTCACCATCGGAGAATTCACCCCTCCACTTT. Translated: CASSPSENSPLHF.

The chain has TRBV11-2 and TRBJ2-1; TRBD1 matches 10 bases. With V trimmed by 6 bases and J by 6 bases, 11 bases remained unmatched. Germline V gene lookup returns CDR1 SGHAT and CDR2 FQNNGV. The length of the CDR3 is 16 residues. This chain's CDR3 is CASSITDRGPGNEQFF. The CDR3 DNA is TGTGCCAGCAGTATAACCGACAGGGGGCCCGGCAATGAGCAGTTCTTC.

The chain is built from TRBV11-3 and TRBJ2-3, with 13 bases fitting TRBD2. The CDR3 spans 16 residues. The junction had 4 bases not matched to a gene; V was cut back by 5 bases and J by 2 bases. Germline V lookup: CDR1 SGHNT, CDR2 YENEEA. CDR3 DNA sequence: TGTGCCAGCAGCCCGGGACTAGCGGGATTCACAGATACGCAGTATTTT. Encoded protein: CASSPGLAGFTDTQYF.

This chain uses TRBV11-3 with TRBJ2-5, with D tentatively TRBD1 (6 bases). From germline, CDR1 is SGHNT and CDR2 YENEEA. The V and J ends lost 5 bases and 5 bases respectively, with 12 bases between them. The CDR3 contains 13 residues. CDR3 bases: TGTGCCAGCAGCCAGGGGATAGCCGAGACCCAGTACTTC. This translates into CASSQGIAETQYF.

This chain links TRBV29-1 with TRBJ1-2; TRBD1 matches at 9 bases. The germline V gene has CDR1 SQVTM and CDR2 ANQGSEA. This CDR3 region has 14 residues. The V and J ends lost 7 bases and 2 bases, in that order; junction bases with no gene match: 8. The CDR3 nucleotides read TGCAGCGGGGGACAGGGAGTTGGGAACTATGGCTACACCTTC. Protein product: CSGGQGVGNYGYTF. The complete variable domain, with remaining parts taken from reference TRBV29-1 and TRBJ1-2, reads SAVISQKPSRDICQRGTSLTIQCQVDSQVTMMFWYRQQPGQSLTLIATANQGSEATYESGFVIDKFPISRPNLTFSTLTVSNMSPEDSSIYLCSGGQGVGNYGYTFGSGTRLTVV.